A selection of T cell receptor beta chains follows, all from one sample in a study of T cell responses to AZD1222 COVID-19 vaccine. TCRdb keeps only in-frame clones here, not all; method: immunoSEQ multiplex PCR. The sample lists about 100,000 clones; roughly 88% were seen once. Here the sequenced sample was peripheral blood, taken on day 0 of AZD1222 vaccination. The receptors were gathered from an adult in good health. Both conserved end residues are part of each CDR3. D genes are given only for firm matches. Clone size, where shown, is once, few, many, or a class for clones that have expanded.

CASSYIGGSSYEQYF TGTGCCAGCAGTTACATAGGCGGGAGTTCCTACGAGCAGTACTTC TRBD2 TRBJ2-7 . TRBV6-2/TRBV6-3
CSVEAGRRSGYNEQFF TGCAGCGTTGAAGCAGGGCGGAGGAGCGGGTACAATGAGCAGTTCTTC . TRBJ2-1 . TRBV29-1
CASRTGTGSYNEQFF TGTGCCAGCAGGACCGGGACAGGGTCCTACAATGAGCAGTTCTTC TRBD1 TRBJ2-1 . TRBV6-5
CASSIAGLRPQHF TGTGCCAGTAGTATTGCGGGATTGCGCCCCCAGCATTTT . TRBJ1-5 . TRBV19
CASSQDSGANQPQHF TGTGCCAGCAGCCAGGACTCAGGGGCCAATCAGCCCCAGCATTTT . TRBJ1-5 . TRBV6-5
CASSVVANTEAFF TGTGCCAGCAGCGTAGTCGCGAACACTGAAGCTTTCTTT . TRBJ1-1 . TRBV9
CASSIGADSPLHF TGTGCCAGTAGTATCGGGGCTGATTCACCCCTCCACTTT . TRBJ1-6 . TRBV19
CASSYIRGYTF TGTGCCAGCAGTTATATCCGTGGCTACACCTTC . TRBJ1-2 few TRBV6-2/TRBV6-3
CASRQEYYGYTF TGTGCCAGCAGACAGGAGTACTATGGCTACACCTTC . TRBJ1-2 few TRBV28
CSVDLGSNQPQHF TGCAGCGTTGACTTGGGTAGCAATCAGCCCCAGCATTTT . TRBJ1-5 . TRBV29-1
CASSSQGEIQNEQFF TGTGCCAGTAGTTCACAGGGGGAAATTCAGAATGAGCAGTTCTTC TRBD1 TRBJ2-1 . TRBV19
CATLPGQGAATEAFF TGTGCCACTTTGCCGGGACAGGGTGCTGCCACTGAAGCTTTCTTT TRBD1 TRBJ1-1 . TRBV10-3
CSVGWKTEAFF TGCAGCGTTGGTTGGAAAACTGAAGCTTTCTTT . TRBJ1-1 . TRBV29-1
CASSWTARNGYTF TGTGCCAGCAGTTGGACAGCGAGGAATGGCTACACCTTC . TRBJ1-2 . TRBV6-5
CASSGRTMNTEAFF TGTGCCAGCAGCGGAAGGACAATGAACACTGAAGCTTTCTTT . TRBJ1-1 . TRBV7-8
CASGTIGTASYEQYF TGTGCCAGCGGAACCATCGGGACAGCATCCTACGAGCAGTACTTC TRBD1 TRBJ2-7 . TRBV28
CASSLRPGQGGPGELFF TGTGCCAGCAGCTTACGGCCGGGACAGGGGGGTCCCGGGGAGCTGTTTTTT TRBD1 TRBJ2-2 . TRBV7-2
CAIATNRDTGELFF TGTGCCATCGCGACGAACAGGGACACCGGGGAGCTGTTTTTT . TRBJ2-2 . TRBV19
CASSQASGRAYEQYF TGTGCCAGCAGCCAGGCTAGCGGGAGGGCGTACGAGCAGTACTTC TRBD2 TRBJ2-7 . TRBV4-2
CASSRDRWNQPQHF TGTGCCAGTAGTAGGGACAGGTGGAATCAGCCCCAGCATTTT TRBD1 TRBJ1-5 . TRBV19
CASREQGTEQYF TGTGCCAGCAGGGAACAGGGAACCGAGCAGTACTTC . TRBJ2-7 . TRBV28
CASSVRTDNTDTQYF TGTGCCAGTAGTGTCCGGACAGACAACACAGATACGCAGTATTTT . TRBJ2-3 . TRBV19
CASSYLQGNTEAFF TGTGCCAGCAGTTACCTACAGGGGAACACTGAAGCTTTCTTT . TRBJ1-1 . TRBV6-2/TRBV6-3
CASQPGRGTSAF TGTGCCAGCCAGCCAGGCAGGGGGACGTCTGCCTTC TRBD1 TRBJ1-2 . TRBV30
CAISESRAGGPRDTQYF TGTGCCATCAGTGAGTCTAGAGCGGGAGGGCCGAGAGATACGCAGTATTTT TRBD2 TRBJ2-3 . TRBV10-3
CASSRLDRGNTEAFF TGTGCCAGCTCACGACTGGACAGGGGGAACACTGAAGCTTTCTTT TRBD1 TRBJ1-1 . TRBV18
CASSRSERFSYGYTF TGTGCCAGTAGTAGATCGGAGAGATTTTCCTATGGCTACACCTTC . TRBJ1-2 few TRBV19
CASSSGLAGLYEQYF TGCGCCAGCAGCTCCGGACTAGCGGGTCTTTACGAGCAGTACTTC TRBD2 TRBJ2-7 few TRBV5-1
CASSPPVQETQYF TGTGCCAGCTCACCACCGGTACAAGAGACCCAGTACTTC . TRBJ2-5 once TRBV18
CASSSRVTNEKLFF TGTGCCAGCAGTTCCAGGGTAACTAATGAAAAACTGTTTTTT . TRBJ1-4 . TRBV27
CASSRQGPNTEAFF TGTGCCAGCAGTCGACAGGGCCCGAACACTGAAGCTTTCTTT TRBD1 TRBJ1-1 . TRBV6-6
CASSQVWGTGLAGVPDTQYF TGTGCCAGCAGCCAAGTTTGGGGGACCGGACTAGCGGGAGTTCCCGATACGCAGTATTTT TRBD2 TRBJ2-3 once TRBV3-1/TRBV3-2
CSVEGTGELFF TGCAGCGTTGAAGGCACCGGGGAGCTGTTTTTT . TRBJ2-2 . TRBV29-1
CASSLRPSGASSSTDTQYF TGTGCCAGCAGTTTACGGCCTAGCGGGGCATCCTCTAGCACAGATACGCAGTATTTT TRBD2 TRBJ2-3 . TRBV27
CACEVANRDTYEQYF TGTGCCTGCGAAGTCGCAAACCGGGACACCTACGAGCAGTACTTC . TRBJ2-7 . TRBV30
CSASPTQGAGTDTQYF TGCAGTGCTAGTCCTACCCAGGGGGCTGGCACAGATACGCAGTATTTT TRBD1 TRBJ2-3 . TRBV20-1
CASKDRGRTGELFF TGTGCCAGTAAGGACAGGGGGCGAACCGGGGAGCTGTTTTTT TRBD1 TRBJ2-2 . TRBV19
CAIGPRANYGYTF TGTGCCATCGGGCCGAGAGCTAACTATGGCTACACCTTC . TRBJ1-2 . TRBV10-3
CASSISAGGTGNTIYF TGTGCCAGTAGTATAAGTGCCGGGGGCACTGGAAACACCATATATTTT . TRBJ1-3 . TRBV19
CASSLDPQTGELFF TGTGCCAGCAGCTTGGATCCCCAAACCGGGGAGCTGTTTTTT . TRBJ2-2 . TRBV5-4
CARQGFSYNEQFF TGTGCTAGACAGGGTTTCTCCTACAATGAGCAGTTCTTC . TRBJ2-1 . TRBV12-5
CAWSVLGQGKNTIYF TGTGCCTGGAGTGTCCTAGGACAGGGTAAAAACACCATATATTTT TRBD1 TRBJ1-3 . TRBV30
CASKFPHGSYNEQFF TGTGCCAGCAAGTTCCCCCACGGCTCCTACAATGAGCAGTTCTTC . TRBJ2-1 . TRBV27
CASSPGAGGYGYTF TGTGCCAGCAGTCCCGGGGCGGGGGGCTATGGCTACACCTTC . TRBJ1-2 . TRBV28
CASSLGGEPHSYEQYF TGTGCCAGCAGCCTTGGTGGGGAGCCCCACTCCTACGAGCAGTACTTC . TRBJ2-7 . TRBV7-9
CASSQASTLIARESPYEQYF TGTGCCAGCAGCCAAGCCAGTACTCTGATTGCCCGGGAGTCGCCCTACGAGCAGTACTTC . TRBJ2-7 . TRBV3-1/TRBV3-2
CASSSTGTPDTQYF TGTGCCAGCAGCTCGACCGGGACCCCAGATACGCAGTATTTT . TRBJ2-3 . TRBV5-4
CATSGTEGSWGYTF TGTGCCACCAGTGGGACAGAGGGGTCTTGGGGCTACACCTTC TRBD1 TRBJ1-2 . TRBV5-5
CSVERRPNMNTEAFF TGCAGCGTTGAACGCAGGCCTAATATGAACACTGAAGCTTTCTTT . TRBJ1-1 few TRBV29-1